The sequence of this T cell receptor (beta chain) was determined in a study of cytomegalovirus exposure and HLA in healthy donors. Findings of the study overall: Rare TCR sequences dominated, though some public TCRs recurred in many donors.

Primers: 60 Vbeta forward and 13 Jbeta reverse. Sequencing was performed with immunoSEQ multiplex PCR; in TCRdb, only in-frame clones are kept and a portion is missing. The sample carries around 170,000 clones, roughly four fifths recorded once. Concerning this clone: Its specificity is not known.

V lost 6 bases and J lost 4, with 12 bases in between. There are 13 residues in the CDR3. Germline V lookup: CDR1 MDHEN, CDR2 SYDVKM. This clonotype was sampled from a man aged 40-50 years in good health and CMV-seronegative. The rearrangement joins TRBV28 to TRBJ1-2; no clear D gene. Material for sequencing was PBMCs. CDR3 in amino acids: CASRSYVAYGYTF. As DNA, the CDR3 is TGTGCCAGCAGGTCGTATGTGGCCTATGGCTACACCTTC.